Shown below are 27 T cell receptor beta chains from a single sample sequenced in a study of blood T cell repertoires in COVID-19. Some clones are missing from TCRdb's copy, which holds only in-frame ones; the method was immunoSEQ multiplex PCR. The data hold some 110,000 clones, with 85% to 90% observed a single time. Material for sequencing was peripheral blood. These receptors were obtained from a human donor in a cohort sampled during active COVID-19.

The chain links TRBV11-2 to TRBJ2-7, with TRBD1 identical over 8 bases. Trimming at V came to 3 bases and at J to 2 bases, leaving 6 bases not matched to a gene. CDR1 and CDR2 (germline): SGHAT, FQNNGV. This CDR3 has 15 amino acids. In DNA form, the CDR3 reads TGTGCCAGCAGCTTGGGACAGGTCCCTACCTACGAGCAGTACTTC. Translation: CASSLGQVPTYEQYF.

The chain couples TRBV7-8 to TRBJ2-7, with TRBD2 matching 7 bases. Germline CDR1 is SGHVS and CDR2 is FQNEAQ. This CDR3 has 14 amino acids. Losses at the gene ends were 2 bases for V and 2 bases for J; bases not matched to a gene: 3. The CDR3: CASSLLAATYEQYF. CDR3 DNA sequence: TGTGCCAGCAGCTTACTAGCGGCCACCTACGAGCAGTACTTC.

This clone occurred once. DNA for the CDR3: TGCGCCAGCAGCTTTTTCGGACAGGGGAGGTTGAATGAGCAGTTCTTC. It codes for CASSFFGQGRLNEQFF. The rearrangement links TRBV5-1 to TRBJ2-1; 9 positions agree with TRBD1. V shed 2 bases, J shed 7 bases, and the junction held 10 bases outside the gene matches. Germline V CDR1 and CDR2: SGHRS, YFSETQ. The length of the CDR3 is 16 residues.

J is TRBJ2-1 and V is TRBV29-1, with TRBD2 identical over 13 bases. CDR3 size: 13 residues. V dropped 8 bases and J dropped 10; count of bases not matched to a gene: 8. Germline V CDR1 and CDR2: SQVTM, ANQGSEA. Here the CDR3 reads CSTSGTSGEEQFF. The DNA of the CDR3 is TGCAGCACCTCCGGGACTAGCGGGGAAGAGCAGTTCTTC.

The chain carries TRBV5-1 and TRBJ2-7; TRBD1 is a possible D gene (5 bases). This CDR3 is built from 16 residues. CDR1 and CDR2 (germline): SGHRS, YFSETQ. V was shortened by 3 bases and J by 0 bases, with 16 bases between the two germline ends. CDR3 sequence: CASSSSTGWSSYEQYF. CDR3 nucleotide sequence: TGCGCCAGCAGCTCGAGTACAGGTTGGAGCTCCTACGAGCAGTACTTC.

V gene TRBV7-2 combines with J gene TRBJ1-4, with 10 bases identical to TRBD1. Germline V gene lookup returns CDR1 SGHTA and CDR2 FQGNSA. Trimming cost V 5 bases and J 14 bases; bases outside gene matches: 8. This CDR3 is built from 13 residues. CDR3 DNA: TGTGCCAGCAGCCCAAGGGACAGGGGATGGCTGTTTTTT. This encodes CASSPRDRGWLFF.

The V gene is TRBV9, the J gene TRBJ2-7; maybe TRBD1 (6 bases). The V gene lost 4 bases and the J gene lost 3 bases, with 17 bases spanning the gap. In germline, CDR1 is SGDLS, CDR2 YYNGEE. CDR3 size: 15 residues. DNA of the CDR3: TGTGCCAGCAGCTTCCACGAGGGGGATCTCTACGAGCAGTACTTC. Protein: CASSFHEGDLYEQYF.

The CDR3 loop reads CASSYAATNEKLFF. In DNA form, the CDR3 reads TGTGCCAGCAGTTACGCAGCAACTAATGAAAAACTGTTTTTT. V is TRBV6-6 and J is TRBJ1-4; no firm D call. The CDR3 contains 14 residues. The germline V and J ends were trimmed by 2 bases and 0 bases, with 4 bases remaining between them. Per germline, CDR1 MNHNY and CDR2 SVGAGI (reference sequence).

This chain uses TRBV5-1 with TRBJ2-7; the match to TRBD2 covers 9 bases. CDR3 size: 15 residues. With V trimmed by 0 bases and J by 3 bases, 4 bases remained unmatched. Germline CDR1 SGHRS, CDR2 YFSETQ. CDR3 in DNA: TGCGCCAGCAGCTTGGGACTAGCGGTCGTCTACGAGCAGTACTTC. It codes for CASSLGLAVVYEQYF.

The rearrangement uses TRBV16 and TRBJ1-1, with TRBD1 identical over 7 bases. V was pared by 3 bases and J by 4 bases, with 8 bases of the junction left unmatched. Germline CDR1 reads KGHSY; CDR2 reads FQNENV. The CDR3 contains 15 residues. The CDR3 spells CASSHTGVGGTEAFF. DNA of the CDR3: TGTGCCAGCAGCCATACAGGGGTCGGGGGCACTGAAGCTTTCTTT.

The CDR3 reads CASSATGGGGANVLTF. CDR3 bases: TGCGCCAGCAGCGCGACAGGGGGCGGTGGGGCCAACGTCCTGACTTTC. V gene TRBV10-2 combines with J gene TRBJ2-6; 10 positions agree with TRBD1. The germline CDR1 and CDR2 sequences are WSHSY and SAAADI. Trimming at V came to 6 bases and at J to 3 bases, leaving 5 bases not matched to a gene. The CDR3 is made up of 16 amino acids.

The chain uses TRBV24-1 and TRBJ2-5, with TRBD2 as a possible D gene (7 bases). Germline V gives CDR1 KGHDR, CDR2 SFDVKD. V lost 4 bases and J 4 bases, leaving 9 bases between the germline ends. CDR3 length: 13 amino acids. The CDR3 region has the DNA TGTGCCACCAGTGAGGGGGGGGCAGAGACCCAGTACTTC. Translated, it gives CATSEGGAETQYF.

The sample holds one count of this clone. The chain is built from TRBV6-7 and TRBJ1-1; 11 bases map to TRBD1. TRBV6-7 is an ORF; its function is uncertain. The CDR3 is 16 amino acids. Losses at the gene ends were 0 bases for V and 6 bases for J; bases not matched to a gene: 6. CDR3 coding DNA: TGTGCCAGCAGTTACTCGCGGGGACAGGGGGTACCTGAAGCTTTCTTT. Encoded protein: CASSYSRGQGVPEAFF.

The CDR3 spells CASSLGAVPTEAFF. In nucleotides, the CDR3 is TGTGCCAGCAGCTTAGGGGCAGTCCCCACTGAAGCTTTCTTT. The J gene is TRBJ1-1, the V gene TRBV7-2; D not resolved. This CDR3 is built from 14 residues. In germline, CDR1 is SGHTA, CDR2 FQGNSA. Trimming pared 1 base from V and 4 bases from J, leaving 10 bases between.

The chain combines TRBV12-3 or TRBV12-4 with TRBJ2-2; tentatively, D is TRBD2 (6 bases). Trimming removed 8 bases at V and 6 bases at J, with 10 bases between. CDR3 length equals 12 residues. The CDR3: CASGGGPGELFF. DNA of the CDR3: TGTGCCAGCGGGGGAGGACCCGGGGAGCTGTTTTTT.

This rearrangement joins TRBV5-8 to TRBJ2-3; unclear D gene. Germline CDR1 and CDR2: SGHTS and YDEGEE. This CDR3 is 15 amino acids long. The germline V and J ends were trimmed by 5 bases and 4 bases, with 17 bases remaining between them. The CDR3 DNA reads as TGTGCCAGCAGTCAGTCTTTAAGCAGCGCAGATACGCAGTATTTT. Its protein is CASSQSLSSADTQYF. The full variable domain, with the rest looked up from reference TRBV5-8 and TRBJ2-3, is EAGVTQSPTHLIKTRGQQATLRCSPISGHTSVYWYQQALGLGLQFLLWYDEGEERNRGNFPPRFSGRQFPNYSSELNVNALELEDSALYLCASSQSLSSADTQYFGPGTRLTVL.

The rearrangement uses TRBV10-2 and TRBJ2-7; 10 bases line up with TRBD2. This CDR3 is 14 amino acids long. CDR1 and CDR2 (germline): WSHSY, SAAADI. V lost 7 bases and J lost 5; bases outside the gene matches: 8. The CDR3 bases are TGCGCCAGCACCAGAGCGGGGGGGACTGACGAGCAGTACTTC. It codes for CASTRAGGTDEQYF.

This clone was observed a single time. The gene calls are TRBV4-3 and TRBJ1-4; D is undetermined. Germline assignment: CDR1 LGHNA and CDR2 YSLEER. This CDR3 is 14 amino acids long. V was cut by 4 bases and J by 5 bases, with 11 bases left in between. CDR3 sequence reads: CASSPRDYNEKLFF. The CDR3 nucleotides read TGCGCCAGCAGCCCGAGGGATTACAATGAAAAACTGTTTTTT.

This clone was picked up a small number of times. CDR3 in amino acids: CASSPGTGMGQPQHF. The DNA for the CDR3 is TGCGCCAGCAGCCCCGGGACAGGGATGGGTCAGCCCCAGCATTTT. This chain uses TRBV5-1 with TRBJ1-5, with 9 bases that match TRBD1. In germline, CDR1 is SGHRS, CDR2 YFSETQ. The CDR3 is 15 residues long. V lost 4 bases and J lost 6; bases outside the gene matches: 8.

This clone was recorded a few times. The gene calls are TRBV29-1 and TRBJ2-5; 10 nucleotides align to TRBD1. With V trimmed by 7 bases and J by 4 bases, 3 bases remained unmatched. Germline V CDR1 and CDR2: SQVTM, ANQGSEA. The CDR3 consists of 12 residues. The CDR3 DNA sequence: TGCAGCGGAAGGACAGGGGGAGAGACCCAGTACTTC. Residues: CSGRTGGETQYF.

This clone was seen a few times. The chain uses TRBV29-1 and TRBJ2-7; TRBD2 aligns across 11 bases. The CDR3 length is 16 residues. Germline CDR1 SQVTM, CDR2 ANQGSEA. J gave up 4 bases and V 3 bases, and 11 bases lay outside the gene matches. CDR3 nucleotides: TGCAGCGTTGAGCTGGGGGCTAGCGGGAGGCCGTACGAGCAGTACTTC. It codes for CSVELGASGRPYEQYF.

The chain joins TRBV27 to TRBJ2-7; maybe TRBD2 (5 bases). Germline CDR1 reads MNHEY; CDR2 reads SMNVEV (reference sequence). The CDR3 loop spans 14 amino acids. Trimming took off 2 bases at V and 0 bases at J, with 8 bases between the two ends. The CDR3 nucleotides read TGTGCCAGCAGTTTAGCGGGTAGCTCCTACGAGCAGTACTTC. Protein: CASSLAGSSYEQYF.

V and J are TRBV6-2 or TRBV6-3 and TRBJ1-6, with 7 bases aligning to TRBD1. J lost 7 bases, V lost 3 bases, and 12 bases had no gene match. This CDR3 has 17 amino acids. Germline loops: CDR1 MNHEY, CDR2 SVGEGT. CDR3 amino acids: CASSYRSTPGQNSPLHF. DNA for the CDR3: TGTGCCAGCAGTTATCGATCCACTCCGGGACAGAATTCACCCCTCCACTTT.

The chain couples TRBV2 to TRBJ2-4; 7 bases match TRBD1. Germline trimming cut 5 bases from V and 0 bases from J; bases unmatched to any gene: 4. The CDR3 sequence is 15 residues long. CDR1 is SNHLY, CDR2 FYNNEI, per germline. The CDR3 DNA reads TGTGCCAGCAGTCCGGGACAGCGAGCCAAAAACATTCAGTACTTC. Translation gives CASSPGQRAKNIQYF.

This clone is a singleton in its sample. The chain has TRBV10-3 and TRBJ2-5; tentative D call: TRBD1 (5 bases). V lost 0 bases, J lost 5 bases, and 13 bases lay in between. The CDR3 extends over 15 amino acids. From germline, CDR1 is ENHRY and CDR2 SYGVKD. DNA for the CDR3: TGTGCCATCAGTGAGTCTGGGGCTCTCGGCGAGACCCAGTACTTC. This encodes CAISESGALGETQYF.

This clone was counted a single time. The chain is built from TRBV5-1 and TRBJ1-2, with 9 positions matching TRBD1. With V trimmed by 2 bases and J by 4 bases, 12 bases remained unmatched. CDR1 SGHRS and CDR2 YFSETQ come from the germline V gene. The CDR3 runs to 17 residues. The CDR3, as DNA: TGCGCCAGCAGCTTAAGGCCGGGACAGGGAGACGGCTATGGCTACACCTTC. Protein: CASSLRPGQGDGYGYTF. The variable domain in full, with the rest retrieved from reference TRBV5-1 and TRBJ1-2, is KAGVTQTPRYLIKTRGQQVTLSCSPISGHRSVSWYQQTPGQGLQFLFEYFSETQRNKGNFPGRFSGRQFSNSRSEMNVSTLELGDSALYLCASSLRPGQGDGYGYTFGSGTRLTVV.

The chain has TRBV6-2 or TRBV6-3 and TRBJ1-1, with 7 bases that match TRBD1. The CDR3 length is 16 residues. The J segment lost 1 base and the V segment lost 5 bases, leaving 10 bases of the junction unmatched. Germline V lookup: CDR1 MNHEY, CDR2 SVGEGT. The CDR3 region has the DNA TGTGCCAGCAGTGACCACTACTGGACAGGGAACACTGAAGCTTTCTTT. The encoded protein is CASSDHYWTGNTEAFF.